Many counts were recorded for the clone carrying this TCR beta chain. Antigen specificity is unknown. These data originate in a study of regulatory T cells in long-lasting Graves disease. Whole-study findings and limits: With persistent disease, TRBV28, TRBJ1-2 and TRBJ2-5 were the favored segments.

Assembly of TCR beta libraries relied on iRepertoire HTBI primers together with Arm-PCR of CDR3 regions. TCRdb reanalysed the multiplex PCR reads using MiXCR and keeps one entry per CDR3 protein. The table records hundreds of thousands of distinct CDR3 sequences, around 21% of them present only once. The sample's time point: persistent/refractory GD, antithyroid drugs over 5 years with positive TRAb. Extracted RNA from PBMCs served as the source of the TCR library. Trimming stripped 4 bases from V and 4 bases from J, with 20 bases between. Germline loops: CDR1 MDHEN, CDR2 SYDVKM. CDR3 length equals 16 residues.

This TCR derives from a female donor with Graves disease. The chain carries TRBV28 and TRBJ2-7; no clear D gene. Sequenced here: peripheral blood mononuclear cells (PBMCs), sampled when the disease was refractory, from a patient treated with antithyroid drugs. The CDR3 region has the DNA TGTGCCAGCAGTTCCCCTCCCCCTCGGCTCGTTTACGAGCAGTACTTC. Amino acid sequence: CASSSPPPRLVYEQYF.